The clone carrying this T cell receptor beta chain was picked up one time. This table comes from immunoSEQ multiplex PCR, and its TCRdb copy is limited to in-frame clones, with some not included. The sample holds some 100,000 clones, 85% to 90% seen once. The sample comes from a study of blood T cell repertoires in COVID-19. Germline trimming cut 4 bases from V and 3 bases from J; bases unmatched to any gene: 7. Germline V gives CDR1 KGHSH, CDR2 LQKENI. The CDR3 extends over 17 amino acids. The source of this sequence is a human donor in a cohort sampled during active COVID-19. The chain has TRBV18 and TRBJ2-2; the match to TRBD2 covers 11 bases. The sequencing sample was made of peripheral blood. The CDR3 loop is CASSRTSGLLDTGELFF. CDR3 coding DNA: TGTGCCAGCTCACGGACTAGCGGGCTATTGGACACCGGGGAGCTGTTTTTT.